The clone carrying this TCR beta chain was observed once. With V trimmed by 3 bases and J by 4 bases, 2 bases remained unmatched. CDR3 length: 13 amino acids. CDR1 is SEHNR, CDR2 FQNEAQ, per germline (reference sequence). The data were taken from a study of shared clonotypes between healthy human individuals. The authors distributed each subset's genomic DNA evenly over several immunoSEQ plates. Libraries were prepared by immunoSEQ multiplex PCR; TCRdb keeps only in-frame clonotypes and omits some of them. This table holds approximately 640,000 clones, about nine tenths found once. This sequence originates from a man between 18 and 35 years old in good health. Some clones in this sample may be carry-over from other donors' samples. This chain uses TRBV7-9 with TRBJ1-2; 7 nucleotides agree with TRBD1. Sequencing used memory CD8+ T cells from PBMCs. As to subset: CD45RO+ cells pooled with CCR7-negative TemRA cells. The CDR3 region is CASSLTGSYGYTF. The CDR3 DNA sequence: TGTGCCAGCAGCTTGACAGGGTCCTATGGCTACACCTTC.